This TCR beta chain is drawn from a study of control samples from healthy donors and cancer patients. Losses at the gene ends were 8 bases for V and 3 bases for J; bases not matched to a gene: 1. This CDR3 spans 12 amino acids. Germline-derived CDR1 and CDR2 are MNHEY and SVGAGI. Using immunoSEQ multiplex PCR, the repertoire was profiled, and TCRdb retains in-frame clones only, with some absent. The sample shows more than 100,000 clones, 80% to 95% of them seen only once. The sequencing input was blood. The TCR originated in a man younger than 35 in good health. The gene calls are TRBV6-5 and TRBJ1-5; the match to TRBD1 covers 7 bases. The CDR3 nucleotides read TGTGCCAGCGGGACAGACAATCAGCCCCAGCATTTT. Protein: CASGTDNQPQHF.